The entry that follows covers one T cell receptor (beta chain) sequence. The germline CDR1 and CDR2 sequences are SGHRS and YFSETQ. The germline V and J ends were trimmed by 1 base and 4 bases, with 12 bases remaining between them. There are 14 residues in the CDR3. This specimen comes from a study of shared clonotypes between healthy human individuals. Replicate PCRs run on sorted subsets employed approximately 200 ng DNA, approximately 30,000 T cell genomes. Sequencing used immunoSEQ multiplex PCR; TCRdb keeps in-frame clones, though not all of them. The table shows about 380,000 clones, with about 96% occurring only once.

The sample consisted of memory CD8+ T cells sorted from blood. Specified subset: CD45RO+ cells pooled with CCR7-negative TemRA cells. The sequence was collected from a man aged 30 to 39 in good health. This rearrangement joins TRBV5-1 to TRBJ2-7, with D possibly matching TRBD2 (6 bases). CDR3 sequence reads: CASSLTTGEYEQYF. The DNA for the CDR3 is TGCGCCAGCAGCTTGACTACGGGGGAGTACGAGCAGTACTTC. Full variable domain (missing parts from reference TRBV5-1 and TRBJ2-7): KAGVTQTPRYLIKTRGQQVTLSCSPISGHRSVSWYQQTPGQGLQFLFEYFSETQRNKGNFPGRFSGRQFSNSRSEMNVSTLELGDSALYLCASSLTTGEYEQYFGPGTRLTVT.